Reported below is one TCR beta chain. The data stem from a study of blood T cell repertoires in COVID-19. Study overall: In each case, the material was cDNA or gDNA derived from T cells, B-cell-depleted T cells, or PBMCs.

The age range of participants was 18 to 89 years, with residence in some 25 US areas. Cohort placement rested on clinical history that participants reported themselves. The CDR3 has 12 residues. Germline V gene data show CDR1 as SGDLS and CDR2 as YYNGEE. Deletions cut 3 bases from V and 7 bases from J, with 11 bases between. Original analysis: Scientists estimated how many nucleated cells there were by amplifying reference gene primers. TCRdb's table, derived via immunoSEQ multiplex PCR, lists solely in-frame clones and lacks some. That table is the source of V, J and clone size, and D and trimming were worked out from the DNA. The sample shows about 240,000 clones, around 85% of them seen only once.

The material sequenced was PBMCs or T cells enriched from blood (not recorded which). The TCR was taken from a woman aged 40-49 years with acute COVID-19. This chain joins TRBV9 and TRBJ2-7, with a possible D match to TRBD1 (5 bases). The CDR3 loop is CASSAEAGEQYF. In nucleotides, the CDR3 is TGTGCCAGCAGCGCCGAGGCAGGGGAGCAGTACTTC.